Detailed here is one T cell receptor beta chain. The antigen is unknown. Here immunoSEQ multiplex PCR was the method, and the copy in TCRdb shows in-frame clones only, minus some. The sample yields roughly 50,000 clones, 78% seen once. The sample comes from a study of a mutant IDH1 vaccine in newly diagnosed glioma. As for the study in general: The patients received vaccinations eight times, in weeks 1, 3, 5, 7, 11, 15, 19 and 23. Treated patients comprised around 62% males and roughly 40% females, mean age about 43 years. Standard pretreatment was either radiotherapy, temozolomide, or, for most, radiochemotherapy with temozolomide.

Study-level points and caveats: Any relationship between pseudoprogression and changes in top peripheral T cell clonotypes seemed absent.

CDR3 length: 14 residues. V lost 4 bases, J lost 4 bases, and 11 bases lay in between. Germline lookup yields CDR1 SGHTA and CDR2 FQGNSA. Time point defined: week 5, during vaccination. Vaccination used 300 ug of mutant IDH1 20-mer peptide per dose, with topical imiquimod. The receptor comes from a woman in her thirties or forties with glioma. The V gene is TRBV7-2, the J gene TRBJ1-3, with a possible D match to TRBD1 (5 bases). Sequencing was performed on PBMCs, taken from a glioma patient whose treatment included an IDH1 peptide vaccine. The CDR3 sequence: CASSWARTGNTIYF. CDR3 in DNA: TGTGCCAGCAGCTGGGCCAGGACAGGAAACACCATATATTTT.